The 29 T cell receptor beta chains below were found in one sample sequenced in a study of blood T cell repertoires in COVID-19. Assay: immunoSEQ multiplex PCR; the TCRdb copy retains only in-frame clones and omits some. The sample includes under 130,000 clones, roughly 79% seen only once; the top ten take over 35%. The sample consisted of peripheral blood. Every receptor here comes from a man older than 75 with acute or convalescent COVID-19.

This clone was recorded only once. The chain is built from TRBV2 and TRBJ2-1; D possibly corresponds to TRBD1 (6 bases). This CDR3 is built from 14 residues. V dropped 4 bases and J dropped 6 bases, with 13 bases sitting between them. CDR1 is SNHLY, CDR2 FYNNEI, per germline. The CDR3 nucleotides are TGTGCCAGCAGTGGTGGGGGCGGCCTCAATGAGCAGTTCTTC. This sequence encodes CASSGGGGLNEQFF.

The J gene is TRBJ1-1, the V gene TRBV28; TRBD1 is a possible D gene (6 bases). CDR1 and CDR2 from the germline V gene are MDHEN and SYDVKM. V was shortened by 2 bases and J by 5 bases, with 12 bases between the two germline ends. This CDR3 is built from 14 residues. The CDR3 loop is CASSLGQGWTEAFF. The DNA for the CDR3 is TGTGCCAGCAGTTTAGGGCAGGGGTGGACTGAAGCTTTCTTT.

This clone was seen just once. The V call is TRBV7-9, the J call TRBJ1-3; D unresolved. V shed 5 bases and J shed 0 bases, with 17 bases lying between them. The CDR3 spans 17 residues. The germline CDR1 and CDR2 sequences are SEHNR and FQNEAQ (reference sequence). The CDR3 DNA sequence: TGTGCCAGCAGCGAAATGGGTGGGCGCAACTCTGGAAACACCATATATTTT. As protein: CASSEMGGRNSGNTIYF.

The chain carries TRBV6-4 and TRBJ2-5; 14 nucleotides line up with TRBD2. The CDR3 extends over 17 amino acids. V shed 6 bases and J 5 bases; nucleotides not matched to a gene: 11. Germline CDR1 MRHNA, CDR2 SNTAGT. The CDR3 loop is CASRSGTSGSRWETQYF. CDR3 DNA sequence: TGTGCCAGCAGGTCCGGGACTAGCGGGAGTAGGTGGGAGACCCAGTACTTC.

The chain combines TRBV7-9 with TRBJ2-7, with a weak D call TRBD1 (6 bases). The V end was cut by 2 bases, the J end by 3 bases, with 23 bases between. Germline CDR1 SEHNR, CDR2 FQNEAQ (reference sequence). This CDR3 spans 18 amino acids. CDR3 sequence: CASSLTGQPGSSSYEQYF. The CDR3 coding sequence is TGTGCCAGCAGCTTAACAGGACAGCCGGGCTCGAGCAGCTACGAGCAGTACTTC. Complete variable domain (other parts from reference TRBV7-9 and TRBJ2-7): DTGVSQNPRHKITKRGQNVTFRCDPISEHNRLYWYRQTLGQGPEFLTYFQNEAQLEKSRLLSDRFSAERPKGSFSTLEIQRTEQGDSAMYLCASSLTGQPGSSSYEQYFGPGTRLTVT.

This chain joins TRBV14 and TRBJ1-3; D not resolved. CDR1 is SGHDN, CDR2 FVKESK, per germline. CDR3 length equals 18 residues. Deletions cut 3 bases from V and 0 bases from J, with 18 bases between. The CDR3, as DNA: TGTGCCAGCAGCCATCCCGGGAGTTCTTTTAGCTCTGGAAACACCATATATTTT. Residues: CASSHPGSSFSSGNTIYF.

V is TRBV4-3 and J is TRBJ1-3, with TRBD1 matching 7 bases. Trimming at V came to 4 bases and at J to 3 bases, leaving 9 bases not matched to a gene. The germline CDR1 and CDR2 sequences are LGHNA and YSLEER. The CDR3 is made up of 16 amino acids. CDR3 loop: CASSPGKGQIGNTIYF. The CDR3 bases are TGCGCCAGCAGCCCCGGGAAGGGACAGATTGGAAACACCATATATTTT.

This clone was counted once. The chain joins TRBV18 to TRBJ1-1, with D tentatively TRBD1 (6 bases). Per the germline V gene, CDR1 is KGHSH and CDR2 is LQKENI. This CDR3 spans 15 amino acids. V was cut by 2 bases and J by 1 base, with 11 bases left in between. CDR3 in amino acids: CASSPERQANTEAFF. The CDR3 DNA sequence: TGTGCCAGCTCACCAGAACGACAGGCGAACACTGAAGCTTTCTTT. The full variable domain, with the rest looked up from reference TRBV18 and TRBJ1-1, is NAGVMQNPRHLVRRRGQEARLRCSPMKGHSHVYWYRQLPEEGLKFMVYLQKENIIDESGMPKERFSAEFPKEGPSILRIQQVVRGDSAAYFCASSPERQANTEAFFGQGTRLTVV.

The CDR3 region has the DNA TGTGCCAGCAGCCAAACGACAGGTTCCCCGACAGCTTTCTTT. The encoded protein is CASSQTTGSPTAFF. V is TRBV3-1 (or the pseudogene TRBV3-2) and J is TRBJ1-1, with TRBD1 as a possible D gene (6 bases). The ends were cut back, 2 bases at V and 10 bases at J, with 17 bases in the middle. The CDR3 covers 14 residues. Looked up from germline, CDR1 is LGHDT and CDR2 is YNNKEL (reference sequence).

The CDR3 DNA reads as TGTGCCAGCAGCTTGGCCGTACAGGGGCGAACCGGGGAGCTGTTTTTT. This codes for CASSLAVQGRTGELFF. The V call is TRBV5-8, the J call TRBJ2-2; TRBD1 agrees at 7 bases. The length of the CDR3 is 16 residues. The junction had 7 bases not matched to a gene; V was cut back by 0 bases and J by 5 bases. Looked up from germline, CDR1 is SGHTS and CDR2 is YDEGEE.

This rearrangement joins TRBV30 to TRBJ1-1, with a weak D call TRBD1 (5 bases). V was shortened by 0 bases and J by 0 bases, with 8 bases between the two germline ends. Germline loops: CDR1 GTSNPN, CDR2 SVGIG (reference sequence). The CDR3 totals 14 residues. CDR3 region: CAWSVDRLNTEAFF. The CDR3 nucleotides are TGTGCCTGGAGTGTTGACAGATTGAACACTGAAGCTTTCTTT.

CDR3 sequence reads: CASSHAGRNEQFF. The CDR3 region has the DNA TGTGCCAGTAGTCACGCGGGGCGGAATGAGCAGTTCTTC. V usage is TRBV19 and J usage is TRBJ2-1, with a possible D match to TRBD2 (6 bases). CDR3 length: 13 residues. Per germline, CDR1 LNHDA and CDR2 SQIVND (reference sequence). The V end was cut by 5 bases, the J end by 7 bases, with 12 bases between.

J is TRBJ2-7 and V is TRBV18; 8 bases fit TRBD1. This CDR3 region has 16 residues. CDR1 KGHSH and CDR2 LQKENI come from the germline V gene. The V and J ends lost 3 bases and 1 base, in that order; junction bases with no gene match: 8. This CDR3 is CASSPPRQGPSYEQYF. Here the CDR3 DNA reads TGTGCCAGCTCACCCCCGCGACAGGGGCCGTCCTACGAGCAGTACTTC.

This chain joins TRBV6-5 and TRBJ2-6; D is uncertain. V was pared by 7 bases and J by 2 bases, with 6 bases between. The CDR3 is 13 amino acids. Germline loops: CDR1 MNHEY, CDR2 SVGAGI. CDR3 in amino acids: CASTPTGANVLTF. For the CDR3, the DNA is TGTGCCAGCACGCCTACTGGGGCCAACGTCCTGACTTTC.

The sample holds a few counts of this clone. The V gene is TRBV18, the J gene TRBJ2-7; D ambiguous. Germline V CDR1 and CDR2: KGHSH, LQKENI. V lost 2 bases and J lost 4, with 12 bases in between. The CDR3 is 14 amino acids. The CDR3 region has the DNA TGTGCCAGCTCACCAGAGACTGGTCTATACGAGCAGTACTTC. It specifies CASSPETGLYEQYF.

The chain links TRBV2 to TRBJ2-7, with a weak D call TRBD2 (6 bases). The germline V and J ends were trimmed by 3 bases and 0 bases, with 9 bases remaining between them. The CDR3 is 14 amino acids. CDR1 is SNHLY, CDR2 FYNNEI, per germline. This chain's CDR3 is CASSDRGSSYEQYF. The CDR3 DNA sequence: TGTGCCAGCAGTGATCGGGGGTCCTCCTACGAGCAGTACTTC. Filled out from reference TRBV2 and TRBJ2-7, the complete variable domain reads EPEVTQTPSHQVTQMGQEVILRCVPISNHLYFYWYRQILGQKVEFLVSFYNNEISEKSEIFDDQFSVERPDGSNFTLKIRSTKLEDSAMYFCASSDRGSSYEQYFGPGTRLTVT.

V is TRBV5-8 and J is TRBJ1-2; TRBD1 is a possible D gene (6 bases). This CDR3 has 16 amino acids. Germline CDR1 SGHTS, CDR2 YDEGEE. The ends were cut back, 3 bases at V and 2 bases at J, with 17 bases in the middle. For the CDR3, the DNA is TGTGCCAGCAGCTCCTGGAACAGGGAGGGGAACTATGGCTACACCTTC. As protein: CASSSWNREGNYGYTF.

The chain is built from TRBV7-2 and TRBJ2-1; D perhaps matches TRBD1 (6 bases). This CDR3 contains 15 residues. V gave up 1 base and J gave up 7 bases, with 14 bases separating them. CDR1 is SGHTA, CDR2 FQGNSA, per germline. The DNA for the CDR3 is TGTGCCAGCAGCTTAGGGGCAGGGGCGGAAAATGAGCAGTTCTTC. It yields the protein CASSLGAGAENEQFF.

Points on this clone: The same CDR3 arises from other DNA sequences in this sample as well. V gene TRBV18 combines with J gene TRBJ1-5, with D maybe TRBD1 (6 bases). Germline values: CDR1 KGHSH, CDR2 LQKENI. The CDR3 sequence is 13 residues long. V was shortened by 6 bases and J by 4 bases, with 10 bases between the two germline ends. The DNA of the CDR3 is TGTGCCAGCTCCCCTGGACAGAATCAGCCCCAGCATTTT. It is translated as CASSPGQNQPQHF.

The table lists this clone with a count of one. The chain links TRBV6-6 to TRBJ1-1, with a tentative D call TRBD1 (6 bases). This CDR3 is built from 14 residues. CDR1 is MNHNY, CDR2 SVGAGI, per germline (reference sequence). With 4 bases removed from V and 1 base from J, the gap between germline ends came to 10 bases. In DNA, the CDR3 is TGTGCCAGCAGTTTTGGACAGACGAACACTGAAGCTTTCTTT. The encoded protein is CASSFGQTNTEAFF.

The CDR3 nucleotides read TGTGCCAGCAGTGGGGACAGGCTTACCGGGGAGCTGTTTTTT. Translation: CASSGDRLTGELFF. This rearrangement joins TRBV2 to TRBJ2-2, with 8 bases that match TRBD1. V shed 4 bases, J shed 5 bases, and the junction held 3 bases outside the gene matches. The CDR3 covers 14 residues. The germline V gene encodes CDR1 SNHLY and CDR2 FYNNEI. Looking up the rest from reference TRBV2 and TRBJ2-2 gives the full variable domain: EPEVTQTPSHQVTQMGQEVILRCVPISNHLYFYWYRQILGQKVEFLVSFYNNEISEKSEIFDDQFSVERPDGSNFTLKIRSTKLEDSAMYFCASSGDRLTGELFFGEGSRLTVL.

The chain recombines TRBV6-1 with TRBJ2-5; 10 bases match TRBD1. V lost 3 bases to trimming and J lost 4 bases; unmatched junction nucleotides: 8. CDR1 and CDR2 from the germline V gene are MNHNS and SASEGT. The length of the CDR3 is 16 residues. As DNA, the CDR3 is TGTGCCAGCAGTGACGAGACAGGGGGCGGCGGAGAGACCCAGTACTTC. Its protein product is CASSDETGGGGETQYF.

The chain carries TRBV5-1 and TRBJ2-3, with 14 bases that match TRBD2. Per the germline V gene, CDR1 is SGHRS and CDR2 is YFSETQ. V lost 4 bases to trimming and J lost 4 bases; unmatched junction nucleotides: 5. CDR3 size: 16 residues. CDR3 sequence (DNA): TGCGCCAGCAGCCCTGGGACTAGCGGGAGTCCAGATACGCAGTATTTT. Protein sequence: CASSPGTSGSPDTQYF.

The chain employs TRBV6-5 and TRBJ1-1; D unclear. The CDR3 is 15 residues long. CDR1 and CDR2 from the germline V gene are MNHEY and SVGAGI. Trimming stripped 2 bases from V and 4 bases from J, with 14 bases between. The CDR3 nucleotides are TGTGCCAGCAGTTACCGCGGAGGCGGATTCACTGAAGCTTTCTTT. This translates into CASSYRGGGFTEAFF.

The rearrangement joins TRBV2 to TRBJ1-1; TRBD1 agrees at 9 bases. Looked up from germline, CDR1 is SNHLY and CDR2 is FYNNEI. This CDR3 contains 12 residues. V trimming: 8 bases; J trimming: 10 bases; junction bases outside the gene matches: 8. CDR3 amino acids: CASEGTGKAAFF. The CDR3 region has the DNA TGTGCCAGCGAAGGGACAGGGAAAGCAGCTTTCTTT.

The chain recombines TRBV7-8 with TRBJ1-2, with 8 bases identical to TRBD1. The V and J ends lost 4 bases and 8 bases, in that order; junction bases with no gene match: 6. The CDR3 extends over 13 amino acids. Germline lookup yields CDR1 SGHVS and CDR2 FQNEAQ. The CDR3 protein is CASSSQGGLGYTF. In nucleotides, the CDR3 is TGTGCCAGCAGCTCACAGGGGGGGCTCGGCTACACCTTC.

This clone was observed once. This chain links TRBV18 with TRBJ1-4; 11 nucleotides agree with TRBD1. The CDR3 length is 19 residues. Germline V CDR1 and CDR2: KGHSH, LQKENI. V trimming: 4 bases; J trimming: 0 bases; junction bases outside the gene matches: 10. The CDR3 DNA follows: TGTGCCAGCTCACGCGTGGCCTCGGGACAGGGGGCAACTAATGAAAAACTGTTTTTT. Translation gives CASSRVASGQGATNEKLFF.

The CDR3 spells CASSRQGSYEQYF. DNA for the CDR3: TGTGCCAGCAGTAGGCAGGGGTCCTACGAGCAGTACTTC. The chain links TRBV6-6 to TRBJ2-7, with D possibly matching TRBD1 (6 bases). The CDR3 covers 13 residues. V was pared by 5 bases and J by 1 base, with 9 bases between. Germline values: CDR1 MNHNY, CDR2 SVGAGI (reference sequence).

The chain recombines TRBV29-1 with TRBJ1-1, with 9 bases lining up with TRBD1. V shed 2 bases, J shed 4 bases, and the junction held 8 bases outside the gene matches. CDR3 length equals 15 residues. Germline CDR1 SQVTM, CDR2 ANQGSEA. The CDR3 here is CSVEHHGGQGTEAFF. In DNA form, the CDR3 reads TGCAGCGTTGAACACCACGGGGGACAGGGCACTGAAGCTTTCTTT. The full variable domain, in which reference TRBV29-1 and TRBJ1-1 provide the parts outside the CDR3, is SAVISQKPSRDICQRGTSLTIQCQVDSQVTMMFWYRQQPGQSLTLIATANQGSEATYESGFVIDKFPISRPNLTFSTLTVSNMSPEDSSIYLCSVEHHGGQGTEAFFGQGTRLTVV.